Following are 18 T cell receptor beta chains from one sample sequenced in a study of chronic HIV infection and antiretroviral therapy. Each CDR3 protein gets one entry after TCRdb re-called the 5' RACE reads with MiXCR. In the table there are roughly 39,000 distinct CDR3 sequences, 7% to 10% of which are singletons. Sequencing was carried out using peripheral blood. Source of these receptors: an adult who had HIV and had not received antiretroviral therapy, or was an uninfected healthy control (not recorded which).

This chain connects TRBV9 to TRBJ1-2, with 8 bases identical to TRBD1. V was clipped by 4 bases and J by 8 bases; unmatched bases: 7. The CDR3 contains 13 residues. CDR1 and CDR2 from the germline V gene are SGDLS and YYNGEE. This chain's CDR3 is CASSPQGGFGYTF. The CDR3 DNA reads TGTGCCAGCAGCCCACAGGGGGGCTTCGGCTACACCTTC.

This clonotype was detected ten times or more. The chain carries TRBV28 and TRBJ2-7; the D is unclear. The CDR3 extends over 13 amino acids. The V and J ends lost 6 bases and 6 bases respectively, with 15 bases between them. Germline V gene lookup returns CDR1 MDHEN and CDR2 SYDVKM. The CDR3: CASRRSFLGEQYF. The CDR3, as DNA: TGTGCCAGCAGACGTTCCTTCTTGGGCGAGCAGTACTTC.

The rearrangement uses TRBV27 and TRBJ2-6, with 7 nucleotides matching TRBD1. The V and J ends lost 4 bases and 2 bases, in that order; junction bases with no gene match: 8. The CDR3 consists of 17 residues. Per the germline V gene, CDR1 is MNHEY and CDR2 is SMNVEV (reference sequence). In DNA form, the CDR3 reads TGTGCCAGCAGTTCGACAGGGTACCTCACTGGGGCCAACGTCCTGACTTTC. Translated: CASSSTGYLTGANVLTF.

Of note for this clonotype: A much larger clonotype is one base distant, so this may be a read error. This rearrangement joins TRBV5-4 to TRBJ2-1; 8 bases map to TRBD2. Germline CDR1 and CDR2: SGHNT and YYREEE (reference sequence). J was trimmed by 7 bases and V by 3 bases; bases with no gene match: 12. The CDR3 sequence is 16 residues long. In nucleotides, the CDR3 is TGTGCCAGCAGCTCCGGGGGGGTTAAGAGTGGGAATGAGCAGTTCTTC. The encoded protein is CASSSGGVKSGNEQFF.

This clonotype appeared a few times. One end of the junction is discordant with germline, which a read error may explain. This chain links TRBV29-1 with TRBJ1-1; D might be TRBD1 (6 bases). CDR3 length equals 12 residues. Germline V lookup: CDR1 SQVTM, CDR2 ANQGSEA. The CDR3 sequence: CSGNTGSAETFF. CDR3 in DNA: TGCAGCGGAAATACAGGGAGCGCTGAAACTTTCTTT. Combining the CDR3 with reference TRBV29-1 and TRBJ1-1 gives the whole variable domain SAVISQKPSRDICQRGTSLTIQCQVDSQVTMMFWYRQQPGQSLTLIATANQGSEATYESGFVIDKFPISRPNLTFSTLTVSNMSPEDSSIYLCSGNTGSAETFFGQGTRLTVV.

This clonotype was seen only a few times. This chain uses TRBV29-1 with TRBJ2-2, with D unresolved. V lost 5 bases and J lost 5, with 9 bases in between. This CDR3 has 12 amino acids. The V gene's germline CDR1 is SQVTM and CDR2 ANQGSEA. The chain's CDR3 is CSVIRTTGELFF. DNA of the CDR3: TGCAGCGTTATACGAACGACCGGGGAGCTGTTTTTT.

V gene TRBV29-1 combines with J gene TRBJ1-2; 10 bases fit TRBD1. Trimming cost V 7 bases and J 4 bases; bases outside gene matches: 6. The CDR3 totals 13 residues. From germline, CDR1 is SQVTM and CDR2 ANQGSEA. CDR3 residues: CSAGTGVPYGYTF. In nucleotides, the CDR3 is TGCAGCGCCGGGACAGGGGTACCCTATGGCTACACCTTC.

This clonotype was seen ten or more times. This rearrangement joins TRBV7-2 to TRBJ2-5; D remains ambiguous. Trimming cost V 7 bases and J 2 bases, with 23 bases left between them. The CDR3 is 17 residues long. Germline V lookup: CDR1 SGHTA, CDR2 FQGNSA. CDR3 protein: CASNAPVGSLGQETQYF. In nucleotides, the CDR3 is TGTGCCAGCAACGCCCCCGTAGGTAGCCTCGGGCAAGAGACCCAGTACTTC.

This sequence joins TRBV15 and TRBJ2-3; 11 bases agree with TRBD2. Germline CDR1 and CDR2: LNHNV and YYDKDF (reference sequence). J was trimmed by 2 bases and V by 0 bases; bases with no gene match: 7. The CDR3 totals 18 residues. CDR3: CATSREGLAGGLTDTQYF. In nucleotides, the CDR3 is TGTGCCACCAGCAGAGAAGGCCTAGCGGGAGGCCTCACAGATACGCAGTATTTT.

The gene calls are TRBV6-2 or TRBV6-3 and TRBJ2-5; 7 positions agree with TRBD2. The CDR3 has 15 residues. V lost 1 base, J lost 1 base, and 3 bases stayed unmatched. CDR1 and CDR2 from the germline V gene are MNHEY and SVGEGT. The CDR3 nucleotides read TGTGCCAGCAGTTACTATAGCGGGCCCCAAGAGACCCAGTACTTC. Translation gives CASSYYSGPQETQYF.

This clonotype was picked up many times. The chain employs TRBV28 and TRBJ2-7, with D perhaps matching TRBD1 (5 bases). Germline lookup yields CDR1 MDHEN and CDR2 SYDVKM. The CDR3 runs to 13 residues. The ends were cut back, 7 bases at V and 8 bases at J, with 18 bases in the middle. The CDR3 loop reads CASKGRVYIKQYF. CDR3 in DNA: TGTGCCAGCAAAGGCAGGGTTTACATTAAGCAGTACTTC.

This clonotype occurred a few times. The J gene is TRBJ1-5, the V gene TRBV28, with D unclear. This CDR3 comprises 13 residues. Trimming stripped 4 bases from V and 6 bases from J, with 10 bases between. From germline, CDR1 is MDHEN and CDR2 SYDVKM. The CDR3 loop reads CASSSRGTQPQHF. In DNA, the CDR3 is TGTGCCAGCAGTTCTCGGGGTACTCAGCCCCAGCATTTT.

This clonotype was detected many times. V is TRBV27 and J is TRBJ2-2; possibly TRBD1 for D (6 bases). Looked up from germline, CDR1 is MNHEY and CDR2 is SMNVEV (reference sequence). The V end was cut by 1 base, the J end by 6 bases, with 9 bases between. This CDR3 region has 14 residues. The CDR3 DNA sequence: TGTGCCAGCAGTTTATTTTGGGGGCCCGGGGAGCTGTTTTTT. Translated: CASSLFWGPGELFF.

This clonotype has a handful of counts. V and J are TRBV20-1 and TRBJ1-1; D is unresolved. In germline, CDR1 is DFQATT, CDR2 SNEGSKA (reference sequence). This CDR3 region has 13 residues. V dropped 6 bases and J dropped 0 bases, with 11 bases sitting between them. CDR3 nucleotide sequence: TGCAGTGCCAGTCTTTCGGTGAACACTGAAGCTTTCTTT. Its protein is CSASLSVNTEAFF.

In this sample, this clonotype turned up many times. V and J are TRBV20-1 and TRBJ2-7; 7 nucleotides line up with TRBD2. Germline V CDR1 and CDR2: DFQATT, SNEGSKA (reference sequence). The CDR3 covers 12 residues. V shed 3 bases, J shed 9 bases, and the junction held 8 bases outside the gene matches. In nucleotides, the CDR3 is TGCAGTGCTAGTATGCGGGAGATCAGGCAGTACTTC. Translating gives CSASMREIRQYF.

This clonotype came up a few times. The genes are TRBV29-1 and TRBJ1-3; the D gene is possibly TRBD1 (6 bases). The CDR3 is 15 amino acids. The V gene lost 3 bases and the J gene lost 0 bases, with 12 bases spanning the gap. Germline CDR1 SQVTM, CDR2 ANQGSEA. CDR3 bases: TGCAGCGTTGATCGACAGGAGAGCTCTGGAAACACCATATATTTT. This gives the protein CSVDRQESSGNTIYF.

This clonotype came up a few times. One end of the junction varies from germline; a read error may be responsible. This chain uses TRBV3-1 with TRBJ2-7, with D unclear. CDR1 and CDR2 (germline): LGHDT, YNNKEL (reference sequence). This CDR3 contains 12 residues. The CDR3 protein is CASSQGLYQQYF. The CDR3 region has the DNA TGTGCCAGCAGCCAGGGCCTCTACCAGCAGTACTTC.

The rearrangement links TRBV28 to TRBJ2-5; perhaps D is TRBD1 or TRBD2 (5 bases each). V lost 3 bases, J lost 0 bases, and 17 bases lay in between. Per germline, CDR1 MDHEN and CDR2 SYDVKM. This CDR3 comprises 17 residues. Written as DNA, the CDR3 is TGTGCCAGCAGTTTCCAATCCTGGGGACCTAACCAAGAGACCCAGTACTTC. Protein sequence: CASSFQSWGPNQETQYF.